The text below deals with one TCR beta chain. Its matching antigen is unknown. It was with 60 Vbeta and 13 Jbeta primers that the PCR ran. Clones were sequenced by immunoSEQ multiplex PCR, and TCRdb holds only the in-frame ones, with some missing. The sample lists roughly 150,000 clones, 75% to 90% occurring once. This sample was included in a study of cytomegalovirus exposure and HLA in healthy donors. The CDR3 has 14 residues. CDR1 and CDR2 (germline): MNHEY, SMNVEV (reference sequence). J gave up 3 bases and V 9 bases, and 8 bases lay outside the gene matches. Study conclusions and caveats: Per a prior analysis, the majority of TCR beta V segments were productive roughly 87% or roughly 30% of the time.

The sequence came from a woman under 30 in good health and CMV-seronegative. Sequencing was performed on PBMCs. The chain has TRBV27 and TRBJ1-5; TRBD1 matches at 7 bases. CDR3 amino acids: CASQVTGANQPQHF. Here the CDR3 DNA reads TGTGCCAGTCAGGTCACAGGGGCCAATCAGCCCCAGCATTTT.